One sample yielded the 21 T cell receptor beta chains listed below, sequenced in a study of blood T cell repertoires in COVID-19. Using immunoSEQ multiplex PCR, the repertoire was profiled, and TCRdb retains in-frame clones only, with some absent. The sample lists around 77,000 clones, about 80% occurring once. The sequenced sample consisted of peripheral blood. Receptors originate from a human donor in a cohort sampled during active COVID-19.

The V call is TRBV2, the J call TRBJ1-2, with TRBD1 identical over 8 bases. Germline assignment: CDR1 SNHLY and CDR2 FYNNEI. The ends lost 7 bases at V and 8 bases at J; junction bases unmatched: 6. The CDR3 runs 12 residues. The DNA for the CDR3 is TGTGCCAGCACCCGGACAGGGAACGGCTACACCTTC. The encoded protein is CASTRTGNGYTF.

This clone was observed once. CDR3 coding DNA: TGTGCTAGTGCTCATACTCCCAAGGGGCAGGGGGCTGGAGAGACCCAGTACTTC. Translating it yields CASAHTPKGQGAGETQYF. The chain is built from TRBV12-5 and TRBJ2-5; 8 nucleotides line up with TRBD1. V lost 7 bases to trimming and J lost 4 bases; unmatched junction nucleotides: 20. CDR1 and CDR2 from the germline V gene are LGHNT and FRNRAP. The CDR3 sequence is 18 residues long.

This clone was recorded once. The CDR3 nucleotides are TGTGCCAGCAGCTTCCTCCCCGGGACTGTATCCTACGAGCAGTACTTC. Translated: CASSFLPGTVSYEQYF. The J gene is TRBJ2-7, the V gene TRBV7-2; maybe TRBD2 (6 bases). V was shortened by 3 bases and J by 1 base, with 16 bases between the two germline ends. This CDR3 spans 16 amino acids. Germline V lookup: CDR1 SGHTA, CDR2 FQGNSA.

The V call is TRBV7-8, the J call TRBJ2-3; D might be TRBD2 (6 bases). V was pared by 5 bases and J by 2 bases, with 23 bases between. This CDR3 spans 18 amino acids. Germline V gene sequence: CDR1 SGHVS, CDR2 FQNEAQ. CDR3 sequence reads: CASSPSIPAGIFTDTQYF. CDR3 nucleotides: TGTGCCAGCAGCCCATCGATTCCAGCGGGTATTTTCACAGATACGCAGTATTTT.

Written as DNA, the CDR3 is TGCGCCAGCAGTCAAAGCCGACAGGGTTGGGGTTCACCCCTCCACTTT. It translates to CASSQSRQGWGSPLHF. The chain recombines TRBV23-1 with TRBJ1-6, with 7 bases aligning to TRBD1. TRBV23-1 belongs to the ORF category, with a function that is uncertain. The CDR3 is 16 amino acids. V lost 2 bases to trimming and J lost 9 bases; unmatched junction nucleotides: 10.

The chain links TRBV11-2 to TRBJ2-5; TRBD2 matches at 9 bases. This CDR3 region has 15 residues. Germline V CDR1 and CDR2: SGHAT, FQNNGV. J lost 5 bases, V lost 2 bases, and 6 bases had no gene match. CDR3 protein: CASSLSLAGFETQYF. The CDR3 nucleotides are TGTGCCAGCAGCTTAAGCCTAGCGGGGTTTGAGACCCAGTACTTC. The whole variable domain, remainder taken from reference TRBV11-2 and TRBJ2-5, is EAGVAQSPRYKIIEKRQSVAFWCNPISGHATLYWYQQILGQGPKLLIQFQNNGVVDDSQLPKDRFSAERLKGVDSTLKIQPAKLEDSAVYLCASSLSLAGFETQYFGPGTRLLVL.

This clone occurred a few times. The rearrangement joins TRBV10-3 to TRBJ1-1; D is unresolved. Trimming removed 6 bases from V and 9 bases from J, with 17 bases in between. This CDR3 region has 13 residues. Germline values: CDR1 ENHRY, CDR2 SYGVKD. The DNA of the CDR3 is TGTGCCATCAGATCCCCGGAGTCGGATAAAGCTTTCTTT. Its translation is CAIRSPESDKAFF.

V usage is TRBV4-3 and J usage is TRBJ1-5; possible D gene TRBD1, 5 bases. The CDR3 runs 16 residues. V lost 0 bases, J lost 5 bases, and 14 bases lay in between. Germline-derived CDR1 and CDR2 are LGHNA and YSLEER. The CDR3 bases are TGCGCCAGCAGCCAAGATAACAGGCGCCCTGATCAGCCCCAGCATTTT. The encoded protein is CASSQDNRRPDQPQHF.

Concerning this clone: The sample has other DNA sequences that encode this CDR3 too. The J gene is TRBJ2-7, the V gene TRBV7-2; TRBD2 might be the D (7 bases). This CDR3 has 14 residues. CDR1 is SGHTA and CDR2 is FQGNSA in the germline V gene. The V gene lost 0 bases and the J gene lost 7 bases, with 13 bases spanning the gap. CDR3 nucleotides: TGTGCCAGCAGCTTAGCGGGGGGGCCCGGAGAGCAGTACTTC. It is translated as CASSLAGGPGEQYF. Together with reference TRBV7-2 and TRBJ2-7, the CDR3 gives the full variable domain: GAGVSQSPSNKVTEKGKDVELRCDPISGHTALYWYRQSLGQGLEFLIYFQGNSAPDKSGLPSDRFSAERTGGSVSTLTIQRTQQEDSAVYLCASSLAGGPGEQYFGPGTRLTVT.

The chain recombines TRBV29-1 with TRBJ1-2; D is possibly TRBD1 (6 bases). This CDR3 is 15 amino acids long. The germline V gene encodes CDR1 SQVTM and CDR2 ANQGSEA. V lost 5 bases and J 8 bases, leaving 24 bases between the germline ends. DNA for the CDR3: TGCAGCGTTTATAACACAGGGAAGGTACCGGGCGGCTACACCTTC. This gives the protein CSVYNTGKVPGGYTF.

This clone was observed many times. The V gene is TRBV7-9, the J gene TRBJ2-7, with 8 bases matching TRBD2. The CDR3 is made up of 13 amino acids. V was clipped by 2 bases and J by 3 bases; unmatched bases: 0. Per the germline V gene, CDR1 is SEHNR and CDR2 is FQNEAQ (reference sequence). The CDR3 nucleotides read TGTGCCAGCAGCTTAAGCGGGGGCTACGAGCAGTACTTC. This translates into CASSLSGGYEQYF. Together with reference TRBV7-9 and TRBJ2-7, the CDR3 gives the full variable domain: DTGVSQNPRHKITKRGQNVTFRCDPISEHNRLYWYRQTLGQGPEFLTYFQNEAQLEKSRLLSDRFSAERPKGSFSTLEIQRTEQGDSAMYLCASSLSGGYEQYFGPGTRLTVT.

V and J are TRBV9 and TRBJ1-2; TRBD1 is a possible D gene (6 bases). V shed 3 bases and J shed 3 bases, with 15 bases lying between them. This CDR3 has 15 residues. Germline-derived CDR1 and CDR2 are SGDLS and YYNGEE. CDR3 protein: CASSAGLGTYYGYTF. The CDR3 DNA reads as TGTGCCAGCAGCGCCGGGTTAGGGACATACTATGGCTACACCTTC.

With regard to this clone: The DNA is left out, because the CDR3 cannot be placed on it with certainty; the CDR3 is given as TCRdb lists it. The genes are TRBV21-1 and TRBJ1-4; the table's D call TRBD1 went unverified against the DNA. TRBV21-1 is listed as a pseudogene. A total of 15 residues make up the CDR3, ends included. CDR3 region: CASSKVATGNEKLFF.

This sequence joins TRBV6-5 and TRBJ1-1; 7 nucleotides line up with TRBD1. Trimming took 5 bases from V and 5 from J; bases not matched to a gene: 8. In germline, CDR1 is MNHEY, CDR2 SVGAGI. The CDR3 covers 14 residues. The DNA of the CDR3 is TGTGCCAGCAGTAACAGGGGCGGCGGGACTGAAGCTTTCTTT. Residues: CASSNRGGGTEAFF.

This rearrangement joins TRBV18 to TRBJ1-1; no clear D gene. Trimming pared 0 bases from V and 4 bases from J, leaving 12 bases between. This CDR3 has 15 residues. The germline CDR1 and CDR2 sequences are KGHSH and LQKENI. CDR3 amino acids: CASSPPSRSLTEAFF. The CDR3 DNA sequence: TGTGCCAGCTCACCACCGTCCAGGTCTCTCACTGAAGCTTTCTTT.

The chain employs TRBV1 and TRBJ2-7; the table's D gene call, TRBD2, was not cross checked with the DNA. TRBV1 is shown as a pseudogene. The CDR3 consists of 19 residues. DNA of the CDR3: TGCACCAGCAGCCACCCTGCAATTGAAGGTAGCGGGACGCCCTACGAGCAGTACTTC. Protein product: CTSSHPAIEGSGTPYEQYF.

The chain recombines TRBV5-8 with TRBJ1-6, with TRBD1 matching over 10 bases. Germline V CDR1 and CDR2: SGHTS, YDEGEE. V shed 3 bases, J shed 10 bases, and the junction held 16 bases outside the gene matches. This CDR3 has 18 residues. The CDR3 DNA reads TGTGCCAGCAGCTCGAGAGGGGACAGGGGTTATTTGGGGTCACCCCTCCACTTT. Its protein product is CASSSRGDRGYLGSPLHF.

The chain employs TRBV3-1 (or the pseudogene TRBV3-2) and TRBJ2-5; 9 nucleotides agree with TRBD2. Germline V gene sequence: CDR1 LGHDT, CDR2 YNNKEL (reference sequence). This CDR3 region has 19 residues. V dropped 0 bases and J dropped 2; count of bases not matched to a gene: 13. The CDR3: CASSQDAELVAGVQETQYF. CDR3 DNA: TGTGCCAGCAGCCAAGATGCCGAATTGGTAGCGGGGGTGCAAGAGACCCAGTACTTC.

The chain carries TRBV18 and TRBJ1-2; TRBD1 matches 7 bases. CDR1 and CDR2 from the germline V gene are KGHSH and LQKENI. This CDR3 spans 15 amino acids. Unmatched junction bases numbered 11, after V lost 4 bases and J lost 6 bases. CDR3 in DNA: TGTGCCAGCTCACGAATGACAGGGACGGGGGATGGCTACACCTTC. Protein sequence: CASSRMTGTGDGYTF. Full variable domain (rest looked up from reference TRBV18 and TRBJ1-2): NAGVMQNPRHLVRRRGQEARLRCSPMKGHSHVYWYRQLPEEGLKFMVYLQKENIIDESGMPKERFSAEFPKEGPSILRIQQVVRGDSAAYFCASSRMTGTGDGYTFGSGTRLTVV.

Worth noting for this clone: One junction end does not reproduce the germline sequence, and a read error may be involved. The chain has TRBV7-7 and TRBJ1-3; 9 nucleotides line up with TRBD1. The length of the CDR3 is 15 residues. Germline-derived CDR1 and CDR2 are SSHAT and FNYEAQ (reference sequence). The CDR3 nucleotides are TGTGCTAGCAGCTCCGGGACAGGGATCGGAAACACCATATATTTT. Amino acid sequence: CASSSGTGIGNTIYF.

The V call is TRBV12-5, the J call TRBJ2-1, with D perhaps TRBD2 (6 bases). V gave up 0 bases and J gave up 4 bases, with 10 bases separating them. The germline V gene encodes CDR1 LGHNT and CDR2 FRNRAP. The CDR3 runs 15 residues. The CDR3 DNA follows: TGTGCTAGTGGTTTGGTAGCAGGAGGGTACAATGAGCAGTTCTTC. As protein: CASGLVAGGYNEQFF.